This T cell receptor (beta chain) was sequenced during a study of Ad26.COV2.S vaccination and SARS-CoV-2 variants. V shed 3 bases and J 8 bases; nucleotides not matched to a gene: 9. The CDR3 contains 13 residues. CDR1 DFQATT and CDR2 SNEGSKA come from the germline V gene (reference sequence). Regarding treatment: approximately 18 received Ad26.COV2.S at low or high dose, single or two shots; several received placebo; per-sample allocation not given. Sampling happened 63 days after the first vaccine or placebo injection. Produced via immunoSEQ multiplex PCR; TCRdb's table is partial and in-frame only. Of about 470,000 clones listed, roughly 91% are singletons.

This TCR derives from a person aged 18-65 years who received the Ad26.COV2.S COVID-19 vaccine or a placebo. The genes are TRBV20-1 and TRBJ1-2; 7 nucleotides line up with TRBD1. This specimen consisted of peripheral blood, obtained in a trial of Ad26.COV2.S vaccine versus placebo. For the CDR3, the DNA is TGCAGTGCTAGTGGACAGGCAGTAGTGGGCTACACCTTC. This gives the protein CSASGQAVVGYTF.